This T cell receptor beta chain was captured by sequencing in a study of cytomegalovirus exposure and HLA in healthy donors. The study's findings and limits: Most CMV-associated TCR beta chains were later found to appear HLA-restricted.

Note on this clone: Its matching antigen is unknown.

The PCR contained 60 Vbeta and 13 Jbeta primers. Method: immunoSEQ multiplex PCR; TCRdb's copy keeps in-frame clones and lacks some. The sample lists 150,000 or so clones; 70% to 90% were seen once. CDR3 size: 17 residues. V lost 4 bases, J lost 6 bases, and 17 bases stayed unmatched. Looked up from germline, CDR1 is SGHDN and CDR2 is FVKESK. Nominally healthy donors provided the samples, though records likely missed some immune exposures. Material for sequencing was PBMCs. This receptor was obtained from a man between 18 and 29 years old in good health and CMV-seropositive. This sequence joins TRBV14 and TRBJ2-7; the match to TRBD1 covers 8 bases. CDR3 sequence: CASSPLVGAGGSFEQYF. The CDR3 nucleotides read TGTGCCAGCAGCCCTCTGGTTGGGGCAGGGGGCAGTTTCGAGCAGTACTTC.